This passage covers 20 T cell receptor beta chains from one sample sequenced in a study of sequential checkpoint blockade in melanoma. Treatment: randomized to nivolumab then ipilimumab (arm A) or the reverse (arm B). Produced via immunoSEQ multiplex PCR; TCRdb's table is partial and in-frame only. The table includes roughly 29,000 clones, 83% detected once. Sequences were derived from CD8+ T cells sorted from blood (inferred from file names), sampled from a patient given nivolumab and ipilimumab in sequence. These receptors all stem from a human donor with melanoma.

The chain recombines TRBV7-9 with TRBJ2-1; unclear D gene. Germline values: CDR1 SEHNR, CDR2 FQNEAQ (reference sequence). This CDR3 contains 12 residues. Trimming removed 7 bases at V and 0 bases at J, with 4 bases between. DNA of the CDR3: TGTGCCAGCACTCCCTCCTACAATGAGCAGTTCTTC. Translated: CASTPSYNEQFF. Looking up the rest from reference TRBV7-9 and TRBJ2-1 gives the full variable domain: DTGVSQNPRHKITKRGQNVTFRCDPISEHNRLYWYRQTLGQGPEFLTYFQNEAQLEKSRLLSDRFSAERPKGSFSTLEIQRTEQGDSAMYLCASTPSYNEQFFGPGTRLTVL.

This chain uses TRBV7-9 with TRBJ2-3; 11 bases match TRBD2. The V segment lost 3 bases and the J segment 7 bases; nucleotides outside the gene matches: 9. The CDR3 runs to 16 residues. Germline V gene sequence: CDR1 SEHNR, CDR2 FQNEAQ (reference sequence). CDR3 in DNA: TGTGCCAGCAGCTTCCCGGGGCTAGCGGGGGGCCATACGCAGTATTTT. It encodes CASSFPGLAGGHTQYF.

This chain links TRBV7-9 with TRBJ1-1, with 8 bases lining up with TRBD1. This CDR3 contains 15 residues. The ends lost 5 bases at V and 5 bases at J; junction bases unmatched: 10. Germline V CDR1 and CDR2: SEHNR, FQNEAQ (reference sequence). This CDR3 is CASSPRDRRETEAFF. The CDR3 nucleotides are TGTGCCAGCAGCCCCCGGGACAGGCGGGAGACTGAAGCTTTCTTT.

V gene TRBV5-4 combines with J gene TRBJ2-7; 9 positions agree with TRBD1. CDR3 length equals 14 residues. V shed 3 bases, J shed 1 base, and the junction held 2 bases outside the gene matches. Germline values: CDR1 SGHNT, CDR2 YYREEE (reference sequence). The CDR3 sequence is CASSSGTGSYEQYF. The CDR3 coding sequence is TGTGCCAGCAGCTCTGGGACAGGGTCCTACGAGCAGTACTTC.

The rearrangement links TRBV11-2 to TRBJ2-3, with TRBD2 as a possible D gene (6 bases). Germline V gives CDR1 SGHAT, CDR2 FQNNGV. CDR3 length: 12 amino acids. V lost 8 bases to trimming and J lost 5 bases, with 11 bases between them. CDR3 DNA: TGTGCCAGCTCGGCCGGGGGAGATACGCAGTATTTT. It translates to CASSAGGDTQYF. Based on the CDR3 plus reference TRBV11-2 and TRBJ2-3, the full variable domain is EAGVAQSPRYKIIEKRQSVAFWCNPISGHATLYWYQQILGQGPKLLIQFQNNGVVDDSQLPKDRFSAERLKGVDSTLKIQPAKLEDSAVYLCASSAGGDTQYFGPGTRLTVL.

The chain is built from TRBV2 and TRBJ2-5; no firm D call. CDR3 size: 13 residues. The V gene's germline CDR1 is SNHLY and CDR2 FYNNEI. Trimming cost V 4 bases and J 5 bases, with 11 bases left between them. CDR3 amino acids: CASSVHPQETQYF. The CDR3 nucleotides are TGTGCCAGCAGTGTTCACCCCCAGGAGACCCAGTACTTC.

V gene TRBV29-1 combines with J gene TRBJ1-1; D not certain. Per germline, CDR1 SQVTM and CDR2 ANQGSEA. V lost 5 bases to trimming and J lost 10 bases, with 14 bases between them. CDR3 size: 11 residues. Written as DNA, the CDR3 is TGCAGCGTTCCGAATCCCCTAGGAGCTTTCTTT. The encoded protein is CSVPNPLGAFF.

CDR3 residues: CASSQSGGGVSSYNEQFF. CDR3 in DNA: TGCGCCAGCAGCCAATCCGGGGGGGGCGTAAGCTCCTACAATGAGCAGTTCTTC. This chain uses TRBV4-1 with TRBJ2-1, with TRBD2 matching over 8 bases. Trimming took 2 bases from V and 0 from J; bases not matched to a gene: 9. The CDR3 contains 18 residues. Germline loops: CDR1 MGHRA, CDR2 YSYEKL.

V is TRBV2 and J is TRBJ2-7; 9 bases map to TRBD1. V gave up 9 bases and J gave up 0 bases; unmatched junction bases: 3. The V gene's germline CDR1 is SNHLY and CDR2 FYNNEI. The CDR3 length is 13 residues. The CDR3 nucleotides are TGTGCCAGTCCGGGACAGGGCTCCTACGAGCAGTACTTC. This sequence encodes CASPGQGSYEQYF.

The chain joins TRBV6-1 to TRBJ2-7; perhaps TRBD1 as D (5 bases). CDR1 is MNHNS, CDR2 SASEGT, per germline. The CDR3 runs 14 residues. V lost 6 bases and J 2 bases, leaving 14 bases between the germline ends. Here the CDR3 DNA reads TGTGCCAGCAGCCTACAGGTCTGGGCCTACGAGCAGTACTTC. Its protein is CASSLQVWAYEQYF.

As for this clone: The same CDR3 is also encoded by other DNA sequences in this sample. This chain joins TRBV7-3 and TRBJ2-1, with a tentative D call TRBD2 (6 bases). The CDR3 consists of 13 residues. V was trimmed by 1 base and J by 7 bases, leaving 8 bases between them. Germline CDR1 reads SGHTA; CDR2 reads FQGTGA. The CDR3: CASSLRGVNEQFF. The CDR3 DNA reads TGTGCCAGCAGCTTAAGGGGGGTTAATGAGCAGTTCTTC.

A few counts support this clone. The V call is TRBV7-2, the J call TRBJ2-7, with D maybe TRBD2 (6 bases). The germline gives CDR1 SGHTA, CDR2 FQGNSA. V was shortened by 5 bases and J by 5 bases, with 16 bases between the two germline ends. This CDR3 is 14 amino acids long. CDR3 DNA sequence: TGTGCCAGCAGCCCCTTACGGCGGGGACACGAGCAGTACTTC. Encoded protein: CASSPLRRGHEQYF.

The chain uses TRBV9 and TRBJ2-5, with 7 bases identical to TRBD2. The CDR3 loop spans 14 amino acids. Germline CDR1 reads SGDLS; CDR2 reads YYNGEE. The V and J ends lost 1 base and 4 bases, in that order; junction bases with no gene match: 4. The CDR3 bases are TGTGCCAGCAGCGTAACCGGGGGGAGAGAGACCCAGTACTTC. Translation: CASSVTGGRETQYF.

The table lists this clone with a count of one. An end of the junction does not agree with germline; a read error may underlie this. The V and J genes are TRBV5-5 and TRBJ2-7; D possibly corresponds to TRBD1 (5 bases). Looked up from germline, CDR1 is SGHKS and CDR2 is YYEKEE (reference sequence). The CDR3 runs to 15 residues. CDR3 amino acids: CASSQRVVGPYEQYF. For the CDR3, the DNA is TGCGCCAGCAGCCAAAGGGTGGTGGGGCCCTACGAGCAGTACTTC.

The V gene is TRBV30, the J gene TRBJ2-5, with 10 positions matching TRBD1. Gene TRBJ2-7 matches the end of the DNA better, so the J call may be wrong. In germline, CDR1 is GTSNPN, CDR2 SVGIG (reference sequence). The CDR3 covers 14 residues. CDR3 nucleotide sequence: TGTGCCTGGGATGAGGACAGGGGGGACTACGAGCAGTACTTC. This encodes CAWDEDRGDYEQYF.

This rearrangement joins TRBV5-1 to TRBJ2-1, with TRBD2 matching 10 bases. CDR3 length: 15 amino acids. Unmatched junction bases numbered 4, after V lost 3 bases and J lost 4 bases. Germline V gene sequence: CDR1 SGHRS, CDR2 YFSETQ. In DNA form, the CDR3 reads TGCGCCAGCAGCTACCCAGCGGGAGGGTACAATGAGCAGTTCTTC. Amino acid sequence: CASSYPAGGYNEQFF.

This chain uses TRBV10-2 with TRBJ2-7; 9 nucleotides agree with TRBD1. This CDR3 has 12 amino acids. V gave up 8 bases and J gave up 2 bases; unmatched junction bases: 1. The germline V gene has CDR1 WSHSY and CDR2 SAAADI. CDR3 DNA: TGCGCCAGCGGGACAGGGACCTACGAGCAGTACTTC. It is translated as CASGTGTYEQYF.

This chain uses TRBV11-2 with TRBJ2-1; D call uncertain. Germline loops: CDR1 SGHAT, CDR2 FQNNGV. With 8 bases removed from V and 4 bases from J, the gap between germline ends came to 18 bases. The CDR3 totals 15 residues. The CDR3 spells CASGAPQEFYNEQFF. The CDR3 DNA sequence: TGTGCCAGCGGCGCCCCGCAGGAATTTTACAATGAGCAGTTCTTC.

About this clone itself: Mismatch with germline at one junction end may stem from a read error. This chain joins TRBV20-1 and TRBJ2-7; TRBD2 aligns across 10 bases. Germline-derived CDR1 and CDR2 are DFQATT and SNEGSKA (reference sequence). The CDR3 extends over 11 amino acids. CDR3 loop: CSASPGLAPHF. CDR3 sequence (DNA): TGCAGTGCTAGCCCGGGACTAGCGCCTCACTTC.

CDR3 residues: CASSYADIGYGYTF. In nucleotides, the CDR3 is TGTGCCAGCAGTTACGCTGACATTGGCTATGGCTACACCTTC. The rearrangement joins TRBV6-5 to TRBJ1-2; D ambiguous. V was cut by 2 bases and J by 4 bases, with 11 bases left in between. Germline CDR1 and CDR2: MNHEY and SVGAGI. The CDR3 is made up of 14 amino acids.